These T cell receptor beta chains were read from a single sample in a study of cytomegalovirus exposure and HLA in healthy donors. The assay was immunoSEQ multiplex PCR, and TCRdb's table has in-frame clones only and misses some. In all, the sample yields 100,000 to 150,000 clones. The sequenced sample was PBMCs. The receptors shown here come from a woman aged 40 to 55 in good health and CMV-seropositive. CDR3s include the opening cysteine and the closing phenylalanine or tryptophan. The order of the fields is D gene, V gene, J gene, CDR3 protein, CDR3 DNA. The D gene is left open where the match is weak.

>TRBD1|TRBV7-9|TRBJ2-6
CASSFLRDRGSGANVLTF
TGTGCCAGCAGTTTTCTTCGGGACAGGGGATCAGGGGCCAACGTCCTGACTTTC
>TRBD2|TRBV5-1|TRBJ2-7
CASSQMGLGRGEQYF
TGCGCCAGCAGCCAAATGGGACTAGGTAGGGGCGAGCAGTACTTC
>.|TRBV5-4|TRBJ2-7
CASSRRVGNEQYF
TGTGCCAGCAGCCGGAGGGTCGGGAACGAGCAGTACTTC
>TRBD1|TRBV19|TRBJ1-1
CASSGGQVINTEAFF
TGTGCCAGTAGTGGGGGACAGGTTATCAACACTGAAGCTTTCTTT
>.|TRBV11-3|TRBJ2-3
CASSLEGTHTQYF
TGTGCCAGCAGCTTAGAGGGGACACATACGCAGTATTTT
>.|TRBV7-8|TRBJ1-2
CASSYSPPDGYTF
TGTGCCAGCAGCTATAGCCCCCCGGATGGCTACACCTTC
>.|TRBV23-1|TRBJ2-2
CASSPLTPTTTTTGELFF
TGCGCCAGCAGTCCCCTGACACCCACGACAACCACCACCGGGGAGCTGTTTTTT
>TRBD1|TRBV19|TRBJ2-3
CASSSGTGMDTQYF
TGTGCCAGTAGTTCCGGGACAGGGATGGATACGCAGTATTTT
>TRBD1|TRBV15|TRBJ1-5
CATSRAGTGQNQPQHF
TGTGCCACCAGCAGAGCCGGGACAGGCCAGAATCAGCCCCAGCATTTT
>TRBD1|TRBV10-1|TRBJ1-5
CASSPDRVDQPQHF
TGCGCCAGCAGCCCGGACAGGGTCGATCAGCCCCAGCATTTT
>TRBD1|TRBV5-8|TRBJ2-1
CASSLKRQGYNEQFF
TGTGCCAGCAGCTTGAAGAGACAGGGTTACAATGAGCAGTTCTTC
>.|TRBV12-5|TRBJ1-1
CASGFQVRGKNTEAFF
TGTGCTAGTGGTTTCCAGGTCCGGGGGAAAAACACTGAAGCTTTCTTT
>TRBD2|TRBV5-1|TRBJ2-2
CASRLGTSGNTGELFF
TGCGCCAGCAGACTAGGGACTAGCGGGAACACCGGGGAGCTGTTTTTT